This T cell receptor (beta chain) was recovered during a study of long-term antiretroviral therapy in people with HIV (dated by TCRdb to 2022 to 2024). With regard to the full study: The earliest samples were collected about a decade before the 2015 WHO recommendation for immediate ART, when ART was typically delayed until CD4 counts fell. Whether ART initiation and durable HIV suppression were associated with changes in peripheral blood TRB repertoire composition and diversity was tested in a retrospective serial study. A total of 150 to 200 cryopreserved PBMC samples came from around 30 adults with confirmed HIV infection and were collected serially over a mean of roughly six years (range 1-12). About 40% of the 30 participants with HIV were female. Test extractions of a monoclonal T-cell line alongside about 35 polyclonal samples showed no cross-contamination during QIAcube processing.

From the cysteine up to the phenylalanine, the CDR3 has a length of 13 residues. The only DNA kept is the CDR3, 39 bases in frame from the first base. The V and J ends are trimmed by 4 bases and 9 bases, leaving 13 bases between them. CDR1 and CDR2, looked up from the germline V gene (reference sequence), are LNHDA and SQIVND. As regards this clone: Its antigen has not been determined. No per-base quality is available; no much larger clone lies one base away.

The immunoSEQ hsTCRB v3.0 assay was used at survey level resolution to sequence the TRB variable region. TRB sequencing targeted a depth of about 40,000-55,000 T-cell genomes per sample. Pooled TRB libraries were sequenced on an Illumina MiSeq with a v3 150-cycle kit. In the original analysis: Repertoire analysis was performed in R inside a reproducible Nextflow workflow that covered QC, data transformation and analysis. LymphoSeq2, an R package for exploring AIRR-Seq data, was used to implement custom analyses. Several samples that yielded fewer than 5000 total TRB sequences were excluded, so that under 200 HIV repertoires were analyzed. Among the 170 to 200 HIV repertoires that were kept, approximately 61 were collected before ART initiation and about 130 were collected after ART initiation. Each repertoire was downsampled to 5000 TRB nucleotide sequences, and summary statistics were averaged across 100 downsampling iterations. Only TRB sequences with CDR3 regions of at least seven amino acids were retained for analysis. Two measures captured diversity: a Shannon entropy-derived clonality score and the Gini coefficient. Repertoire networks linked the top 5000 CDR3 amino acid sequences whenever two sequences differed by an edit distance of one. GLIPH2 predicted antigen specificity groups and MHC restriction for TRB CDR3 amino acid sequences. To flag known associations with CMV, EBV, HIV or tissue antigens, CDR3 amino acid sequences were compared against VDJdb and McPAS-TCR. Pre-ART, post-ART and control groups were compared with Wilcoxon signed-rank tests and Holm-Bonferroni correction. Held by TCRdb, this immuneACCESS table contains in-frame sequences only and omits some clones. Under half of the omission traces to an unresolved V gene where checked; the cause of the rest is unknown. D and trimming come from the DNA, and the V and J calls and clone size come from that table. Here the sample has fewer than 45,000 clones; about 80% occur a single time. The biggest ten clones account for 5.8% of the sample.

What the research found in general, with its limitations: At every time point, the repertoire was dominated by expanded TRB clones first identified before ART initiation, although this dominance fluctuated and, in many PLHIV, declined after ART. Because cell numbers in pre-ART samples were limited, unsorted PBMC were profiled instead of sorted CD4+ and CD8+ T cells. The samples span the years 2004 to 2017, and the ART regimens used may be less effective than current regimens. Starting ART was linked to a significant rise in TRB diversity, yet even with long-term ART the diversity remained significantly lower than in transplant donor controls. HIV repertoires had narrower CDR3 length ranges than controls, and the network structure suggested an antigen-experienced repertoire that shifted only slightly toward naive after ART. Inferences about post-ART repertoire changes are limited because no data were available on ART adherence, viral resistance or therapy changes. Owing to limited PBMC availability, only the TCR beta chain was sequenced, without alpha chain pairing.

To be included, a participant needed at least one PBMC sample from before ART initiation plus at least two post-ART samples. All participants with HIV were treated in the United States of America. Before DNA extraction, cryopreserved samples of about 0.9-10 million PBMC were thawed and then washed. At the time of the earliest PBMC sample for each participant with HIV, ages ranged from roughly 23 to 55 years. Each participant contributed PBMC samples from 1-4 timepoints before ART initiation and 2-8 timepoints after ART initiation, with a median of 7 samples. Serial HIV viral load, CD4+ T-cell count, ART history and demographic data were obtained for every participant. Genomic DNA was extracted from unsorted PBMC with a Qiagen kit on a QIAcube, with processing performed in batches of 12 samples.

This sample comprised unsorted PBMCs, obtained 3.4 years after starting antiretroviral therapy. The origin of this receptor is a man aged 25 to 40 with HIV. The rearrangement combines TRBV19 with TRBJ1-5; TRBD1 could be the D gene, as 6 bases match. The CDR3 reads CASSNRERGPQHF. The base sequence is TGTGCCAGTAGTAACAGGGAAAGAGGGCCCCAGCATTTT. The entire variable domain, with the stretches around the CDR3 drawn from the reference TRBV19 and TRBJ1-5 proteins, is DGGITQSPKYLFRKEGQNVTLSCEQNLNHDAMYWYRQDPGQGLRLIYYSQIVNDFQKGDIAEGYSVSREKKESFPLTVTSAQKNPTAFYLCASSNRERGPQHFGDGTRLSIL.